This T cell receptor (beta chain) originates from a study of molecular identifiers for immune sequencing clone quantification (dated by TCRdb to 2016 to 2019). About the investigation overall: For a replicate experiment, RNA from around 20,000 or 100,000 naive CD8 T cells was divided into five aliquots, of which four were sequenced. CD8 T cells were used in a methods study to benchmark molecular-identifier clustering-based TCR repertoire sequencing (MIDCIRS) and TCR RNA copy counting. Points the paper makes about the study in general: When barcode sub-clustering was omitted, TCR diversity was inflated by chimeric consensus sequences, with chimeras reaching as high as 47%. Identical TCR molecules sharing a barcode could cause highly expanded clone sizes to be underestimated. In CMV-specific effector cells, over 98% of molecules were held by clones above 20 RNA copies, whereas under 1% of molecules were held by such clones in naive cells. A single cell's worth of spiked-in Jurkat TCR RNA was reported detectable even among 900,000 to 1,000,000 naive CD8 T cells. Modeling indicated about 3.1 TCR RNA copies recovered per cell, compared with about 9.7 by digital PCR, which implies a capture efficiency of 25% to 35%. Naive libraries contained spiked-in Jurkat TCR RNA (10 copies' worth), which is not part of the donor repertoire.

Libraries of naive CD8 T cells were built from around 20,000 to 990,000 sorted cells, with 10%, 30% or 50% of the purified RNA used. Naive CD8 T cells were FACS-sorted as CD8+CD4-CCR7+CD45RA+ on a BD FACSAria II into RLT Plus buffer. Around 11 TCR copies' worth of Jurkat RNA were spiked into roughly 19,000-1,000,000 naive CD8 T cell samples to test detection sensitivity. Enrichment of CD8 T cells was done with RosetteSep CD8+ T Cell Enrichment Cocktail plus Ficoll-Paque, and ACK red cell lysis came afterward. The junction shows trimming of 4 bases on V and 2 bases on J, and the gene matches do not reach 7 bases of it. The CDR3 runs 15 residues from the cysteine to the phenylalanine. The kept DNA is CDR3 alone, 45 bases in frame from the first base. The germline V gene encodes CDR1 MNHEY and CDR2 SMNVEV (reference sequence). A remark on this clonotype: What antigen it recognizes has not been identified. Base-call qualities are not available, and no considerably larger clone is one nucleotide away.

Library method: PCR. The sample was run on a NextSeq 500. Preparation of bulk TCR libraries followed a previously described approach, with the TCR primers listed in Table S5. Total RNA was purified with the Qiagen AllPrep DNA/RNA kit. Reads from multiple sequencing runs of the same library were pooled before analysis. On the study's bioinformatics: Reads were retained only if their TCR constant sequence matched exactly, and those retained reads were trimmed to 150 nt and grouped according to their 12-nt molecular barcodes. Reads within each barcode group were sub-clustered using a 15% Levenshtein threshold, and quality-weighted consensus sequences were constructed for each RNA molecule. Non-functional sequences were excluded, and lower-count sequences lying one edit away from another sequence were also excluded. Barcode sub-clusters with fewer than 20% of the maximum read count were removed, based on fitting two negative binomial distributions. Starting from the raw public reads, TCRdb applied fastp trimming at Q25, assembled clones with MiXCR and retained in-frame beta chains. CDR3 protein sequences are deduplicated, and each keeps its most common genes and DNA. V and J calls and clone size were set by TCRdb, not the authors. The sample profile shows about 630,000 distinct CDR3 sequences; 25% of them were found once. The top ten constitute about 0.78% of the sample.

The chain is encoded by TRBV27 joined to TRBJ2-7; a stretch of 8 junction bases matches TRBD1. Specimen: naive CD8+ T cells from blood, with Jurkat cell RNA spiked in. Explained via the paper, the cell subset or site label denotes: FACS-sorted CD8+CD4-CCR7+CD45RA+ naive T cells. The receptor was isolated from a human donor in good health. Some libraries in this study had Jurkat cell RNA spiked in. For the CDR3, the sequence is CASSSPTGDTYEQYF. The DNA sequence is given as TGTGCCAGCAGTTCCCCGACAGGGGATACCTACGAGCAGTACTTC.